This T cell receptor beta chain was sequenced for a study of shared clonotypes between healthy human individuals. Study-wide background: Donors were two women and a few men aged 18 to 49.

The unsorted samples took about 90 million PBMCs to get genomic DNA. The material for each subset, its genomic DNA, was split evenly across several immunoSEQ plates. DNA input for the unsorted PBMC replicate PCRs was approximately 300 ng, roughly 33,000 T cell genomes. TCRdb's copy holds only in-frame clones and misses some; the assay was immunoSEQ multiplex PCR. Of about 470,000 clones in the sample, roughly 83% are singletons; the top ten hold less than 15%. The CDR3 length is 16 residues. The V and J ends lost 3 bases and 2 bases respectively, with 13 bases between them. Looked up from germline, CDR1 is KGHSH and CDR2 is LQKENI.

Sequencing input: PBMCs. The receptor was isolated from a woman aged 40 to 49 in good health. Some clones in this sample may be carry-over from other donors' samples. The chain recombines TRBV18 with TRBJ1-4; maybe TRBD1 (6 bases). This CDR3 reads CASSPFTGHTNEKLFF. The CDR3 nucleotides are TGTGCCAGCTCACCCTTTACGGGACACACTAATGAAAAACTGTTTTTT.